This TCR beta chain was recovered during a study of T-cell memory formation after mild COVID-19. Study conclusions and caveats: Later expanders leaned CD4+, whereas clones that contracted between day 15 and 85 were balanced CD4/CD8. In second-wave clones peaking day 37, SARS-CoV-2 specificity remained unconfirmed.

This clonotype came up many times. The target antigen is unknown. The CDR3 totals 13 residues. CDR1 is MNHEY, CDR2 SMNVEV, per germline (reference sequence). Trimming left V 3 bases short and J 6 bases short, with 11 bases between. Constant-segment primers and 5'RACE yielded cDNA libraries for TCR alpha and TCR beta, each carrying sample barcodes and UMIs. In TCRdb, the 5' RACE reads were re-called with MiXCR into one record per CDR3 protein. The table has approximately 30,000 distinct CDR3 sequences, 7.5% to 8% seen once. Material: PBMCs or a T cell subset sorted from them (not recorded which). The chain combines TRBV27 with TRBJ2-5; D not certain. The source of this sequence is a man between 18 and 29 years old who had mild COVID-19 (a few samples of this study predate the infection). Cell type and time point are not known. The CDR3 here is CASSFGDRQTQYF. The CDR3 nucleotides are TGTGCCAGCAGTTTCGGCGACCGTCAGACCCAGTACTTC.